This section outlines one T cell receptor (beta chain) sequence together with its context. Its antigen is currently unknown. Germline lookup yields CDR1 PRHDT and CDR2 FYEKMQ (reference sequence). CDR3 length: 17 residues. This entry is derived from a study of human CD8 memory T cell subsets. General study results and limits: In this study, sequencing was restricted to T cell receptor beta chains only.

Construction of TCR beta libraries was accomplished by means of UMI-labeled 5' RACE. TCRdb re-called the 5' RACE reads and gives one entry per CDR3 protein, without DNA. Recorded for this sample: 15,000 to 20,000 distinct CDR3 sequences. The rearrangement uses TRBV13 and TRBJ2-2; TCRdb reports TRBD1, a call that lacks DNA to check it against. The material sequenced was CD8+ stem-like memory T cells (TSCM and TCM) sorted from PBMCs. The subset here: stem-like memory CD8 T cells (TSTEM), CCR7+ PD-1- TIGIT-. The receptor's source is a human donor in good health. The CDR3 loop reads CASSIGTDPENTGELFF.